This TCR beta chain was identified in a study of blood T cell repertoires in COVID-19. Background on the study: Whether acute or convalescent, the COVID-19 samples came from the United States, Italy and Spain. T cells, B-cell-depleted T cells, or PBMCs supplied cDNA or gDNA.

As handled by the study authors: Amplified reference gene primers provided the basis for estimating nucleated cell counts. Generated by immunoSEQ multiplex PCR, the TCRdb table keeps only in-frame clones and is missing some. That table supplies the V and J calls and clone size; D and trimming were determined from the DNA. This table holds just under 45,000 clones, roughly 87% found once. This CDR3 has 17 residues. Trimming cost V 1 base and J 0 bases; bases outside gene matches: 3. Germline CDR1 and CDR2: SGHVS and FQNEAQ. Sequenced: peripheral blood. This sequence originates from a woman older than 75 in a cohort sampled during active or convalescent COVID-19. The chain recombines TRBV7-8 with TRBJ2-1, with 10 positions matching TRBD2. The chain's CDR3 is CASSLVPSGSSYNEQFF. The CDR3 nucleotides are TGTGCCAGCAGCTTAGTTCCTAGCGGGAGCTCCTACAATGAGCAGTTCTTC.